Shown below are 7 T cell receptor beta chains from a single sample sequenced in a study of response to subunit inactivated influenza vaccine. TCRdb recomputed calls from the RT-PCR reads with MiXCR, one row per CDR3 protein. The table lists 550,000 to 800,000 distinct CDR3 sequences, approximately 14% of them singletons. This specimen consisted of PBMCs from blood, obtained 14 to 15 days before vaccination. Receptors originate from a man between 50 and 59 years old who received an inactivated influenza vaccine.

This clonotype was recorded a few times. This chain joins TRBV27 and TRBJ2-1; the match to TRBD2 covers 10 bases. CDR1 and CDR2 (germline): MNHEY, SMNVEV (reference sequence). Trimming removed 4 bases from V and 6 bases from J; junction bases left unmatched: 6. The CDR3 covers 15 residues. CDR3 DNA: TGTGCCAGCAGTTCGCTAGGACTAGCGGCCAATGAGCAGTTCTTC. This codes for CASSSLGLAANEQFF.

The gene calls are TRBV12-3 or TRBV12-4 and TRBJ2-1; the D gene is possibly TRBD2 (6 bases). Trimming removed 0 bases at V and 7 bases at J, with 16 bases between. This CDR3 is 16 amino acids long. The CDR3 DNA sequence: TGTGCCAGCAGTTTAGCTATAGCGGCCCAGGGTAATGAGCAGTTCTTC. Protein product: CASSLAIAAQGNEQFF.

This chain connects TRBV12-3 or TRBV12-4 to TRBJ2-1; the D call may be TRBD1 or TRBD2 (6 bases each). The V end lost 4 bases, the J end lost 10 bases, and 17 bases lay between the germline ends. CDR3 length equals 14 residues. The CDR3, as DNA: TGTGCCAGCAGTTCATCGGGGGCTCGTGGGGAGCAGTTCTTC. It translates to CASSSSGARGEQFF.

Only a few counts were recorded for this clonotype. This chain joins TRBV12-3 or TRBV12-4 and TRBJ2-3, with 7 bases fitting TRBD1. The CDR3 totals 16 residues. The V and J ends lost 2 bases and 5 bases, in that order; junction bases with no gene match: 10. The CDR3 DNA sequence: TGTGCCAGCAGTTTAAGGGGGCGCGGAAAAGGAGATACGCAGTATTTT. It codes for CASSLRGRGKGDTQYF.

J is TRBJ1-3 and V is TRBV10-3; D remains ambiguous. Germline V gives CDR1 ENHRY, CDR2 SYGVKD. V was shortened by 2 bases and J by 0 bases, with 8 bases between the two germline ends. This CDR3 comprises 15 residues. The CDR3 region is CAISEGRLSGNTIYF. The CDR3 nucleotides read TGTGCCATCAGTGAGGGACGTCTCTCTGGAAACACCATATATTTT.

The chain employs TRBV14 and TRBJ2-7, with TRBD2 as a possible D gene (5 bases). CDR1 and CDR2 (germline): SGHDN, FVKESK. With 4 bases removed from V and 6 bases from J, the gap between germline ends came to 10 bases. The CDR3 covers 12 residues. CDR3 in amino acids: CASSRGRGEQYF. CDR3 DNA sequence: TGTGCCAGCAGCCGCGGACGGGGCGAGCAGTACTTC.

The rearrangement links TRBV20-1 to TRBJ2-1; 8 nucleotides align to TRBD2. V trimming: 6 bases; J trimming: 0 bases; junction bases outside the gene matches: 16. Per the germline V gene, CDR1 is DFQATT and CDR2 is SNEGSKA (reference sequence). The CDR3 runs to 18 residues. The CDR3 reads CSARGTGGPPSSYNEQFF. The CDR3 DNA is TGCAGTGCCCGGGGGACGGGAGGGCCACCGAGCTCCTACAATGAGCAGTTCTTC.